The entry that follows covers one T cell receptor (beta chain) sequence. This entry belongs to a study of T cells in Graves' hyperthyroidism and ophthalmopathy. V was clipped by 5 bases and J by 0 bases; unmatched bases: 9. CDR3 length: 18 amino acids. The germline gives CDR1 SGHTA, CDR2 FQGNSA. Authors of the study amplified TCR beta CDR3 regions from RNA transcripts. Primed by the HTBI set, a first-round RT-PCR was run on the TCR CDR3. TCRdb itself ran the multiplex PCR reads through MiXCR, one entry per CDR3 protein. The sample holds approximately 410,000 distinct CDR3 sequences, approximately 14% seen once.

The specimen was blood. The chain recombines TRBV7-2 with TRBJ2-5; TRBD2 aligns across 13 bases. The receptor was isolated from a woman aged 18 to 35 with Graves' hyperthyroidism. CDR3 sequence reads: CASSHPRGTSGDQETQYF. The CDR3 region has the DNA TGTGCCAGCAGCCACCCTCGGGGGACTAGCGGGGACCAAGAGACCCAGTACTTC.